The entry that follows covers one T cell receptor (beta chain) sequence. Antigen unknown. Sequence at one end of the junction differs from germline and may be a read error. From unsorted bulk tissue weighing roughly 17-31 mg, DNA and RNA were co-extracted. The CDR3 is made up of 16 amino acids. Germline CDR1 KGHSH, CDR2 LQKENI. The template, 450 to 650 ng total RNA, yielded TCR beta cDNA made with a constant-region primer. Researchers made the TCR beta libraries by running three nested multiplex PCR rounds with slightly modified ARM-PCR. The study ran its first two PCR rounds for roughly 10 cycles each, using TRBV1-TRBV30 forward primers and a C-beta reverse primer. TCRdb reanalysed the multiplex PCR reads using MiXCR and keeps one entry per CDR3 protein. The sample includes roughly 70,000 distinct CDR3 sequences, about 71% seen only once; the top ten take under 45%. This sample was taken from a study of tumor-infiltrating lymphocytes in primary liver carcinoma. Study results and caveats: The proportion of top clones found throughout all five tumor regions was only about 8-25%. It was tumor-adjacent and tumor-blood pairs that overlapped less than tumor region pairs did.

V gene TRBV18 combines with J gene TRBJ2-5; tentatively, D is TRBD1 or TRBD2 (5 bases each). This receptor was taken from a man between 40 and 49 years old with primary liver carcinoma and hepatitis B virus infection. Sequenced material: liver tumor tissue from sampling region 4. As for subset: tumor region T4, right-lateral pole. The CDR3 loop is CVSSLRTSGSEKTQYF. The CDR3 region has the DNA TGTGTCAGCTCACTAAGGACAAGTGGGAGTGAGAAGACCCAGTACTTC.